Listed below are T cell receptor beta chains from one sample, sequenced in a study of cytotoxic CD8 clonotypes in ibrutinib-treated CLL. Generated by immunoSEQ multiplex PCR, the TCRdb table keeps only in-frame clones and is missing some. The profile shows nearly 300,000 clones, approximately 79% of them singletons. This specimen was PBMCs, taken at disease progression, from a patient treated with ibrutinib. The receptors shown here come from a human donor with chronic lymphocytic leukemia. The CDR3 runs from the conserved cysteine through the conserved F or W.

V,J,length,CDR3
TRBV29-1,TRBJ2-1,15,CSVEGLVKAYGEQFF
TRBV5-1,TRBJ2-5,14,CASSFRQGSETQYF
TRBV6-5,TRBJ1-6,15,CASSYSAGGASPLHF
TRBV7-8,TRBJ1-5,15,CASSLQGNSNQPQHF
TRBV5-1,TRBJ2-2,16,CASSLRQGARTGELFF
TRBV9,TRBJ1-2,14,CASSPGDRPYGYTF
TRBV5-4,TRBJ1-2,16,CASSSGRDRAHYGYTF
TRBV6-1,TRBJ1-2,14,CASSEALGNYGYTF
TRBV5-1,TRBJ2-3,15,CASSPPVAGTDTQYF
TRBV5-6,TRBJ2-1,16,CASSVTSGRFYNEQFF
TRBV19,TRBJ2-2,19,CASTKRAVAGGRNTGELFF
TRBV9,TRBJ1-6,16,CASSDEPGTYNSPLHF
TRBV11-1,TRBJ2-1,15,CASSLLGQGGNEQFF
TRBV11-2,TRBJ1-2,14,CASSHIGQGYGYTF
TRBV29-1,TRBJ2-3,13,CSVKGRITDTQYF
TRBV7-8,TRBJ2-5,15,CASSLLGGGRETQYF
TRBV27,TRBJ2-7,14,CASSPTAGPGEQYF
TRBV5-1,TRBJ2-1,17,CASSPGLDRASYNEQFF